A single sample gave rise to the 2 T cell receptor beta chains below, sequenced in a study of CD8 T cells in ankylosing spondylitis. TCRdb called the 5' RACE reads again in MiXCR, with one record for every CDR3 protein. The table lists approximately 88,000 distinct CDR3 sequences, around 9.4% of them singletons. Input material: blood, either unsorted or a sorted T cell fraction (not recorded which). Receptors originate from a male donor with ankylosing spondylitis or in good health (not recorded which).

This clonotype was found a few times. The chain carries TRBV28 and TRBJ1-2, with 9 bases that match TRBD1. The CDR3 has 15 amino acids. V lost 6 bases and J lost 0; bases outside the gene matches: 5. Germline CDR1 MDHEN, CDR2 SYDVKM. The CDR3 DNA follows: TGTGCCAGCAGCCGGGACAGGGAAGCTAACTATGGCTACACCTTC. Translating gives CASSRDREANYGYTF.

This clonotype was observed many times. CDR3 DNA sequence: TGCGCCAGCAGCCAAACCGGGACAGGGGGACGGAACACTGAAGCTTTCTTT. It is translated as CASSQTGTGGRNTEAFF. The chain links TRBV4-1 to TRBJ1-1; 11 bases align to TRBD1. Germline V gene lookup returns CDR1 MGHRA and CDR2 YSYEKL. Trimming cost V 2 bases and J 1 base; bases outside gene matches: 6. This CDR3 is built from 17 residues.